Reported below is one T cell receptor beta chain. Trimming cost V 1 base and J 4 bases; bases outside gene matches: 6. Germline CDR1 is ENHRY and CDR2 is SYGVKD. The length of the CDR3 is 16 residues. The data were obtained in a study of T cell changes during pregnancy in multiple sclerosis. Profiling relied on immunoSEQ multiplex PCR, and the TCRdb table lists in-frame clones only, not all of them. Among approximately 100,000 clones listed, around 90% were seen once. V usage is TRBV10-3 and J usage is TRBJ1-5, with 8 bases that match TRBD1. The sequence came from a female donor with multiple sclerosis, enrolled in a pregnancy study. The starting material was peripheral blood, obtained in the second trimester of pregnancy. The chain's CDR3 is CAISELLTGVNQPQHF. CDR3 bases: TGTGCCATCAGTGAGTTGCTGACAGGGGTGAATCAGCCCCAGCATTTT.